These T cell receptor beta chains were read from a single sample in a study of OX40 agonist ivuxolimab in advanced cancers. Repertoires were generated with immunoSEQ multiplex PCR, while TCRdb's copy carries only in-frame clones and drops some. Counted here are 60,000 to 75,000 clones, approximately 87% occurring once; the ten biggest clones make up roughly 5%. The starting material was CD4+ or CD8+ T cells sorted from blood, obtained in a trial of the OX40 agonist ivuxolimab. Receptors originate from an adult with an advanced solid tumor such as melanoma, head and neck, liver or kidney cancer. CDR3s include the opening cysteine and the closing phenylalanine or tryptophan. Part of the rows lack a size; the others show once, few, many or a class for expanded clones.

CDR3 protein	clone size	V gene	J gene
CASSSKGAVTQETQYF	NA	TRBV5-1	TRBJ2-5
CASSNLGTGDEQYF	NA	TRBV18	TRBJ2-7
CASSLAGVTTNEKLFF	NA	TRBV5-4	TRBJ1-4
CASSLFGPAYEQYF	few	TRBV28	TRBJ2-7
CASSSAGKETQYF	NA	TRBV5-1	TRBJ2-5
CASGSGTGMREQYF	NA	TRBV11-2	TRBJ2-7
CAISEGGSTDTQYF	once	TRBV10-3	TRBJ2-3
CASSSKTGAQYEQYF	NA	TRBV7-7	TRBJ2-7
CASSPGVGEKLFF	NA	TRBV5-1	TRBJ1-4
CASSLSSGRGFGELFF	NA	TRBV7-8	TRBJ2-2
CASSLGQGAVGELFF	NA	TRBV5-1	TRBJ2-2
CASSKQGSSYNSPLHF	NA	TRBV5-6	TRBJ1-6
CASSPNQGGGEQFF	NA	TRBV18	TRBJ2-1
CASAPQRGTDTQYF	NA	TRBV19	TRBJ2-3
CAWSALFSNEQFF	NA	TRBV30	TRBJ2-1
CASSLGDYRRNEQFF	NA	TRBV7-9	TRBJ2-1
CASSYRGGFDEKLFF	NA	TRBV7-2	TRBJ1-4
CASSIWGSSYNEQFF	NA	TRBV19	TRBJ2-1
CASSLVAGAPGNTIYF	once	TRBV28	TRBJ1-3
CASSLVPRDGYTF	NA	TRBV7-2	TRBJ1-2
CASSLKRTSTDTQYF	NA	TRBV27	TRBJ2-3
CSVEPKETQYF	once	TRBV29-1	TRBJ2-5
CASSYRTGKPYEQYF	NA	TRBV6-5	TRBJ2-7
CASSVGPGVQETQYF	NA	TRBV9	TRBJ2-5
CATSRGTEDNYGYTF	once	TRBV15	TRBJ1-2
CASSEGVPTDTQYF	few	TRBV6-1	TRBJ2-3
CATSRDYGAAETQYF	NA	TRBV15	TRBJ2-5
CASSSSLDNEQFF	NA	TRBV5-4	TRBJ2-1
CASSKFGTSSYEQYF	NA	TRBV6-5	TRBJ2-7
CASSEFSPSTDTQYF	NA	TRBV2	TRBJ2-3
CASAVSLMTTGELFF	NA	TRBV5-1	TRBJ2-2
CAWRGGQPNQPQHF	NA	TRBV30	TRBJ1-5
CASSLDGTGELFF	NA	TRBV5-4	TRBJ2-2
CAWSVQGTRNTEAFF	NA	TRBV30	TRBJ1-1
CASSQDLVGGNTQYF	NA	TRBV4-3	TRBJ2-3
CASSRPGTGQETQYF	NA	TRBV2	TRBJ2-5
CASSLEWEGRSEQFF	NA	TRBV5-6	TRBJ2-1
CASSPERGTYNEQFF	NA	TRBV7-7	TRBJ2-1
CASSPPLAPTDTQYF	NA	TRBV27	TRBJ2-3
CASSPPGTSYNEQFF	once	TRBV4-1	TRBJ2-1
CASSADRVNTEAFF	NA	TRBV9	TRBJ1-1
CASRIGGAGNEKLFF	few	TRBV6-1	TRBJ1-4
CASASIGTDTQYF	NA	TRBV5-1	TRBJ2-3
CASSTQGGRREQYF	NA	TRBV6-1	TRBJ2-7
CASSTEMARYQPQHF	NA	TRBV6-5	TRBJ1-5
CASSSRSRLAGDGELFF	once	TRBV27	TRBJ2-2
CAISESPSGGAETQYF	NA	TRBV10-3	TRBJ2-5
CASSSQDRGNQPQHF	many	TRBV6-9	TRBJ1-5
CASTVNSYNEQFF	NA	TRBV2	TRBJ2-1